The entry below gives a single TCR beta chain sequence along with its context. What it binds is unknown. This entry belongs to a study of siplizumab effects on memory and regulatory T cells. Approximately 98,000 TCR templates per sample were assayed. Sequenced by immunoSEQ multiplex PCR; TCRdb stores in-frame clones only, minus some. There are over 85,000 clones in the sample; 92% occur only once, and 0.85% to 1.3% lies in the top ten. The V gene's germline CDR1 is LNHDA and CDR2 SQIVND (reference sequence). The CDR3 spans 19 residues. With V trimmed by 5 bases and J by 0 bases, 12 bases remained unmatched. Study outcomes and limitations: Whether proliferating Tregs in siplizumab cultures suppress was not functionally confirmed. In roughly 80-97% of proliferating CD4+ or CD8+ clones, a naive or memory phenotype could not be assigned.

The sequencing input was CD4+ T cells sorted from blood. This receptor was taken from a human donor in good health. The chain carries TRBV19 and TRBJ1-5; 11 nucleotides agree with TRBD1. In nucleotides, the CDR3 is TGTGCCAGTAGTCCTCTCACGGACAGGGGGCTGTATAGCAATCAGCCCCAGCATTTT. Protein: CASSPLTDRGLYSNQPQHF.